These T cell receptor beta chains were read from a single sample in a study of T cells in Graves' hyperthyroidism and ophthalmopathy. TCRdb re-derived calls from the multiplex PCR reads in MiXCR, one entry per CDR3 protein. Found here are tens of thousands of distinct CDR3 sequences, less than 50% of them singletons; the top ten hold roughly 6.4%. Sequenced material: blood. These receptors were obtained from a woman aged 50 to 65 with Graves' hyperthyroidism that later progressed to Graves' ophthalmopathy. Each CDR3 is given with its conserved first and last residue. A D gene is named only where the DNA matches it firmly. Some rows have no size entry. The others give once, few or many, or a class for an expanded clone.

d_gene	v_gene	j_gene	abundance	CDR3aa	CDR3nt
TRBD2	TRBV20-1	TRBJ2-7	many	CSARYVLAGAGEQYF	TGCAGTGCTAGATATGTTTTAGCGGGAGCGGGCGAGCAGTACTTC
TRBD2	TRBV9	TRBJ2-3	.	CASSVDLAGGITSTDTQYF	TGTGCCAGCAGCGTAGATCTAGCGGGAGGGATTACTAGCACAGATACGCAGTATTTT
TRBD1	TRBV24-1	TRBJ2-7	.	CATSDTRTGGAGEQYF	TGTGCCACCAGTGATACTCGGACAGGTGGGGCAGGTGAGCAGTACTTC
TRBD2	TRBV20-1	TRBJ2-1	medium-sized	CSARGPSGRSNEQFF	TGCAGTGCTAGAGGGCCTAGCGGGAGGTCGAATGAGCAGTTCTTC
.	TRBV19	TRBJ2-5	many	CASRAYKGSQETQYF	TGTGCCAGTAGGGCTTATAAAGGTAGCCAAGAGACCCAGTACTTC
TRBD1	TRBV9	TRBJ1-2	.	CASRAGTANGYTF	TGTGCCAGCAGAGCCGGGACAGCAAATGGCTACACCTTC
TRBD2	TRBV30	TRBJ2-3	many	CACDGTSGSLDTQYF	TGTGCCTGTGACGGGACTAGCGGGAGTTTAGATACGCAGTATTTT
.	TRBV15	TRBJ2-3	.	CATSERGDTQYF	TGTGCCACCAGTGAACGGGGAGATACGCAGTATTTT
.	TRBV11-3	TRBJ2-5	.	CACKGNQETQYF	TGTGCCTGCAAAGGGAACCAAGAGACCCAATACTTC
TRBD1	TRBV12-3/TRBV12-4	TRBJ2-3	many	CASSFGQGLTSTDTQYF	TGTGCCAGCAGTTTTGGACAGGGTTTGACTAGCACAGATACGCAGTATTTT
.	TRBV7-9	TRBJ2-1	many	CASTPRSQNSNEQFF	TGTGCCAGCACCCCCCGTAGCCAAAATTCCAATGAGCAGTTCTTC
TRBD2	TRBV9	TRBJ2-1	many	CASSPGGGAYNEQFF	TGTGCCAGCAGCCCAGGTGGGGGGGCCTACAATGAGCAGTTCTTC
TRBD2	TRBV12-3/TRBV12-4	TRBJ2-1	many	CASRYGTSGQDEQFF	TGTGCCAGCAGATATGGGACTAGCGGCCAGGATGAGCAGTTCTTC
.	TRBV5-4	TRBJ1-4	many	CASSNFLENEKLFF	TGTGCCAGCAGCAACTTTCTCGAGAATGAAAAACTGTTTTTT
.	TRBV6-5	TRBJ1-1	many	CASSYLGTQAFF	TGTGCCAGCAGTTACTTGGGAACACAAGCTTTCTTT